This T cell receptor beta chain is drawn from a study of blood T cells in healthy people across ages. Then a second PCR, running about 6 to 11 cycles, was carried out with a sample-barcoded 5' primer and a J-beta primer mix. TCRdb re-derived calls from the 5' RACE reads in MiXCR, one entry per CDR3 protein. Of more than 900,000 distinct CDR3 sequences in the sample, around 29% are singletons; the top ten hold about a tenth. Germline loops: CDR1 SGHRS, CDR2 YFSETQ. The CDR3 covers 15 residues. J gave up 7 bases and V 4 bases, and 11 bases lay outside the gene matches. These data also featured in a second study, about T cells of mothers and their children.

The sequence was collected from a woman between 35 and 50 years old in good health. Sequenced: blood. This chain uses TRBV5-1 with TRBJ2-1; TRBD1 matches at 7 bases. CDR3: CASSEGTATGNEQFF. As DNA, the CDR3 is TGCGCCAGCAGCGAAGGGACAGCTACCGGGAATGAGCAGTTCTTC.